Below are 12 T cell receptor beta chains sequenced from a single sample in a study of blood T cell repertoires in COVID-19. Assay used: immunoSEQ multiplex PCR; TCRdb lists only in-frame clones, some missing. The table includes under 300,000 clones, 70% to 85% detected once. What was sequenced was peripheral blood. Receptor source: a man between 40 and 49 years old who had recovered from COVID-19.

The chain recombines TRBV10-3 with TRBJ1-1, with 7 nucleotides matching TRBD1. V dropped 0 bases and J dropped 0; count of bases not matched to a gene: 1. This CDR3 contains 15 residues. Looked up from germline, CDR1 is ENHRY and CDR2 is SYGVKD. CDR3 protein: CAISESGGMNTEAFF. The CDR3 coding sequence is TGTGCCATCAGTGAGTCAGGGGGCATGAACACTGAAGCTTTCTTT.

For the CDR3, the DNA is TGCGCCAGCAGCCCACGGACTAGCGGGAGACTTCTGTCCTCAAATGAGCAGTTCTTC. It yields the protein CASSPRTSGRLLSSNEQFF. The genes are TRBV4-3 and TRBJ2-1, with 13 bases fitting TRBD2. The CDR3 extends over 19 amino acids. J gave up 7 bases and V 4 bases, and 16 bases lay outside the gene matches. Germline V gives CDR1 LGHNA, CDR2 YSLEER.

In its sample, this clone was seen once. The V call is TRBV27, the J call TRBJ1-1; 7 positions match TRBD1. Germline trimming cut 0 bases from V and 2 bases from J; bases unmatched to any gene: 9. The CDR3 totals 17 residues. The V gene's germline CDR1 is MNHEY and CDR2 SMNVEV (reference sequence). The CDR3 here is CASSLSATNRGNTEAFF. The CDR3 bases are TGTGCCAGCAGTTTATCAGCTACCAACAGGGGAAACACTGAAGCTTTCTTT.

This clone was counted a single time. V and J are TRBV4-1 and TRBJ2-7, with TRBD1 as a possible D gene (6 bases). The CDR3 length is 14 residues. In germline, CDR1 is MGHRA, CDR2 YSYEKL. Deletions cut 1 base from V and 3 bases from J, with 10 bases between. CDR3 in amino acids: CASSQAQGIYEQYF. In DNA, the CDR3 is TGCGCCAGCAGCCAAGCACAGGGTATCTACGAGCAGTACTTC.

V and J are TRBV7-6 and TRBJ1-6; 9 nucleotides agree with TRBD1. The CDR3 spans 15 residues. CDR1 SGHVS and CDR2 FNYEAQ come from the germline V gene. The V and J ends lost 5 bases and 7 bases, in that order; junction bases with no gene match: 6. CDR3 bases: TGTGCCAGCAGCCGGTCTGGACAGGGGAATTCACCCCTCCACTTT. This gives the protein CASSRSGQGNSPLHF.

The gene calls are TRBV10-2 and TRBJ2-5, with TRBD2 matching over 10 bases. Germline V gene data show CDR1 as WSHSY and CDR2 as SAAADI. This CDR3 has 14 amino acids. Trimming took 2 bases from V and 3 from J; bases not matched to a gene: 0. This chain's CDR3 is CASSETSGKETQYF. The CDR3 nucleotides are TGCGCCAGCAGTGAGACTAGCGGGAAAGAGACCCAGTACTTC.

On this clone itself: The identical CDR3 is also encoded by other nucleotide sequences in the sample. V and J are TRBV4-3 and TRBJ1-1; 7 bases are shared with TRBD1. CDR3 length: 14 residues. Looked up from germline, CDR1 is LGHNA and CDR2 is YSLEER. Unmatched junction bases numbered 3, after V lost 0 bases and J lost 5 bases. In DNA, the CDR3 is TGCGCCAGCAGCCAAGATTTCAGGGGGACTGAAGCTTTCTTT. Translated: CASSQDFRGTEAFF.

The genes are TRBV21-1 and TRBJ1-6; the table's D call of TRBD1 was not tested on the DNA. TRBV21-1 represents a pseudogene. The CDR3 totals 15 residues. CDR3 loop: CASSKAGTDNSPLHF. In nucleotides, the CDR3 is TGTGCCAGCAGCAAAGCCGGGACAGATAATTCACCCCTCCACTTT.

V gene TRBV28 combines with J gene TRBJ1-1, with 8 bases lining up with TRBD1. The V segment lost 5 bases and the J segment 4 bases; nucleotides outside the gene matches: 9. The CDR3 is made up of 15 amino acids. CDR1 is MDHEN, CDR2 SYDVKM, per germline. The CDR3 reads CASSGPGTGATEAFF. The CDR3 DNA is TGTGCCAGCAGTGGCCCTGGGACAGGTGCCACTGAAGCTTTCTTT.

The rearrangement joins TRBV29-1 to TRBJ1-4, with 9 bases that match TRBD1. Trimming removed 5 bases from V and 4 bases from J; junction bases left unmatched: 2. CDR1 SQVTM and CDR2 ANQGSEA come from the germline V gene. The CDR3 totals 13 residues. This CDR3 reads CSVKDRGNEKLFF. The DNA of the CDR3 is TGCAGCGTTAAGGACAGGGGTAATGAAAAACTGTTTTTT.

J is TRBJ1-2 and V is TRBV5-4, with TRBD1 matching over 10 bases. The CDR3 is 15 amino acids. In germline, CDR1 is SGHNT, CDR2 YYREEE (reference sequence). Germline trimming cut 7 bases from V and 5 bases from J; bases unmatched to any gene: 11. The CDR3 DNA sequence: TGTGCCAGCCGACCCGGGACAGGGGAATGGTATGGCTACACCTTC. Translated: CASRPGTGEWYGYTF.

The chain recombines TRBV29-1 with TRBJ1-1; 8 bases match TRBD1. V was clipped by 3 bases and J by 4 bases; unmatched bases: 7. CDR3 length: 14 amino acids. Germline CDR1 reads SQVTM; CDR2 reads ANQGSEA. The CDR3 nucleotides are TGCAGCGTTGAGGTACAGGGGGAGTCCACTGAAGCTTTCTTT. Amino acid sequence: CSVEVQGESTEAFF.